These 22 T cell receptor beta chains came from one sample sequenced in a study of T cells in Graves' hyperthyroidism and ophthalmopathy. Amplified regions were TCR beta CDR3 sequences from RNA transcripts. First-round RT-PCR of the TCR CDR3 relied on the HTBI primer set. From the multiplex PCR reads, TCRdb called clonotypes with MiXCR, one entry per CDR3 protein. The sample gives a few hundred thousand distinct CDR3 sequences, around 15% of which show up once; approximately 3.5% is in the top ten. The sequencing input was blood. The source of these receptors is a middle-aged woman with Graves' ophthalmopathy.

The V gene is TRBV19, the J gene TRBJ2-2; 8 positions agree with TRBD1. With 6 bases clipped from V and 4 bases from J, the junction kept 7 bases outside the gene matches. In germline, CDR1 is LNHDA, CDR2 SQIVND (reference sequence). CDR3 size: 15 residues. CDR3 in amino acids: CASSAMTGVTGELFF. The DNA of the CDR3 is TGTGCCAGTAGCGCTATGACAGGGGTCACCGGGGAGCTGTTTTTT.

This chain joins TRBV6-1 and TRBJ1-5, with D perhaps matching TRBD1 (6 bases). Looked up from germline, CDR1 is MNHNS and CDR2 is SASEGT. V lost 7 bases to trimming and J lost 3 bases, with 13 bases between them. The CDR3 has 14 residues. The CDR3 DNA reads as TGTGCCAGCATTCCGACAGGATCCAATCAGCCCCAGCATTTT. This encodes CASIPTGSNQPQHF.

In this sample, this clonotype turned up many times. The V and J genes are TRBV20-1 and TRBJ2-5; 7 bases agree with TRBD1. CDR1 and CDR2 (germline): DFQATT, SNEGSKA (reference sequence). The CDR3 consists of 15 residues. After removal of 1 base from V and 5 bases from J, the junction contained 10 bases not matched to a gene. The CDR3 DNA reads TGCAGTGCTAGAGGCCAGATACAGGGGCCGGAGACCCAGTACTTC. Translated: CSARGQIQGPETQYF.

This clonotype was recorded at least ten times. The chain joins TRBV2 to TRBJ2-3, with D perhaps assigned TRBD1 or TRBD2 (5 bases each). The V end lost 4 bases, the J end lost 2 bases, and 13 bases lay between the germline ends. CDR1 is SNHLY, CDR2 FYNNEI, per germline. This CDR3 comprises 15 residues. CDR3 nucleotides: TGTGCCAGCAGTGCGGAGAGGGGCCCCACAGATACGCAGTATTTT. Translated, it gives CASSAERGPTDTQYF.

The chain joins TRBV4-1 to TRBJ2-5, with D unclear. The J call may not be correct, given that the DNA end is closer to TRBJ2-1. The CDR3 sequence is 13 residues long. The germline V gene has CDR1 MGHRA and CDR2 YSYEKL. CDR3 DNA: TGCGCCAGCAGCCAAGGACGGATTGAGACCCAGTTCTTC. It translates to CASSQGRIETQFF.

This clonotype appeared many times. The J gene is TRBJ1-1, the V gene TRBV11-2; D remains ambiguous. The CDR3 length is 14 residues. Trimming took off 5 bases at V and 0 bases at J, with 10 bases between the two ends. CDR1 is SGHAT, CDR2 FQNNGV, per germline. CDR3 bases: TGTGCCAGCAGCGATAGAGCCTTGAACACTGAAGCTTTCTTT. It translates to CASSDRALNTEAFF.

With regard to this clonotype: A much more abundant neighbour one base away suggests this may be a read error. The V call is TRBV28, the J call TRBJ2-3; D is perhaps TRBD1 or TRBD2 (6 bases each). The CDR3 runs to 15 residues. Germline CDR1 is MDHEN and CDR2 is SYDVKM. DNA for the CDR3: TGTGTCAGCAGTTCTTACAGGGAGGACACAGATACGCAGTATTTT. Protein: CVSSSYREDTDTQYF.

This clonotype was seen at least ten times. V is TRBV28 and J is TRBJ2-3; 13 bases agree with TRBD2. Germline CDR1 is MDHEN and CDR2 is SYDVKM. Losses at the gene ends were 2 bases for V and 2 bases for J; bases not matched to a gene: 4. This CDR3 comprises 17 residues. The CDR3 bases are TGTGCCAGCAGTTTAGGACTAGCGGGAGCGTTCACAGATACGCAGTATTTT. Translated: CASSLGLAGAFTDTQYF.

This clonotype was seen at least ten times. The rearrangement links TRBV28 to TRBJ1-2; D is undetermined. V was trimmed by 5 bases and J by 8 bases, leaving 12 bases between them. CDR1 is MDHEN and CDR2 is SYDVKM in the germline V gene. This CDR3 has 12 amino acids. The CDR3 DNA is TGTGCCAGCAGTCTCTCGGTGCCAGGCTACACCTTC. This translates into CASSLSVPGYTF.

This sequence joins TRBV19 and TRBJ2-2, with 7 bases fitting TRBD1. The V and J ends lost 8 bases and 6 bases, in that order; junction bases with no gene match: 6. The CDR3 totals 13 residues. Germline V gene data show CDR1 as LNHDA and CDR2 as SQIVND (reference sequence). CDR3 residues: CASGDRVPGELFF. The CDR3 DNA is TGTGCCAGTGGCGACAGGGTACCCGGGGAGCTGTTTTTT.

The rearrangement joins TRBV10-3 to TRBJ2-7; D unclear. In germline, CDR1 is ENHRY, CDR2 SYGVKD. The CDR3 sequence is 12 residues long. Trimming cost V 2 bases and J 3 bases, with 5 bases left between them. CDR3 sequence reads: CAISERFYEQYF. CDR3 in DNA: TGTGCCATCAGTGAGAGATTCTACGAGCAGTACTTC.

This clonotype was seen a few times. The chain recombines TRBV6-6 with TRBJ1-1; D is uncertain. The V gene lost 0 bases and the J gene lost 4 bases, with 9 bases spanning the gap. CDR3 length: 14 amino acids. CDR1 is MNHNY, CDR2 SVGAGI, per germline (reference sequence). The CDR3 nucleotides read TGTGCCAGCAGTTACTCGGTGGGAGGCACTGAAGCTTTCTTT. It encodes CASSYSVGGTEAFF.

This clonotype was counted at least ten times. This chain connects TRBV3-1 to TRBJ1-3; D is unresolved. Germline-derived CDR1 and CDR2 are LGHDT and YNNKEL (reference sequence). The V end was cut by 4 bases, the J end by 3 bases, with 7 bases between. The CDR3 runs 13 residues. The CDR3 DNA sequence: TGTGCCAGCAGCCCAGGAGGTGGAAACACCATATATTTT. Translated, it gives CASSPGGGNTIYF.

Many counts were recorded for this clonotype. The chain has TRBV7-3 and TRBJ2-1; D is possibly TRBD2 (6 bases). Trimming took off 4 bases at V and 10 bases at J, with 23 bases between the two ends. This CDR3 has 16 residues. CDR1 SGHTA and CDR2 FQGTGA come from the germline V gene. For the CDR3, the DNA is TGTGCCAGCAGCTCTACCTCCGCGGGTGGGAGCGGGGAGCAGTTCTTC. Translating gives CASSSTSAGGSGEQFF. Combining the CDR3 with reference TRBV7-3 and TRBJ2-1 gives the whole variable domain GAGVSQTPSNKVTEKGKYVELRCDPISGHTALYWYRQSLGQGPEFLIYFQGTGAADDSGLPNDRFFAVRPEGSVSTLKIQRTERGDSAVYLCASSSTSAGGSGEQFFGPGTRLTVL.

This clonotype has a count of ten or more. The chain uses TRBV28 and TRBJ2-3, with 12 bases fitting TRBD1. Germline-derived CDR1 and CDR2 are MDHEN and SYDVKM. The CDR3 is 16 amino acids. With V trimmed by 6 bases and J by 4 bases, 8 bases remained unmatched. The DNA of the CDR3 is TGTGCCAGCAGGCCCCCGGGACAGGGGGCTTCAGATACGCAGTATTTT. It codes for CASRPPGQGASDTQYF. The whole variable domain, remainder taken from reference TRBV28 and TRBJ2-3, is DVKVTQSSRYLVKRTGEKVFLECVQDMDHENMFWYRQDPGLGLRLIYFSYDVKMKEKGDIPEGYSVSREKKERFSLILESASTNQTSMYLCASRPPGQGASDTQYFGPGTRLTVL.

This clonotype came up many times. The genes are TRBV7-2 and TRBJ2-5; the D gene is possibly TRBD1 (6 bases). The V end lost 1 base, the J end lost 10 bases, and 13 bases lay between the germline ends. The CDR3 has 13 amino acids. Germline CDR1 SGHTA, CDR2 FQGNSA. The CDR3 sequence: CASSLVVGGFQYF. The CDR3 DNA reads TGTGCCAGCAGCTTAGTGGTTGGGGGCTTCCAGTACTTC.

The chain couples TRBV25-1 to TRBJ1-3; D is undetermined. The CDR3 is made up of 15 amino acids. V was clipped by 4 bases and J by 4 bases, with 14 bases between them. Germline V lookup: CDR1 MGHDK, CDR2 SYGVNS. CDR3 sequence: CASSGGYRTGNTIYF. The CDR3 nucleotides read TGTGCCAGCAGTGGAGGGTATCGTACCGGAAACACCATATATTTT.

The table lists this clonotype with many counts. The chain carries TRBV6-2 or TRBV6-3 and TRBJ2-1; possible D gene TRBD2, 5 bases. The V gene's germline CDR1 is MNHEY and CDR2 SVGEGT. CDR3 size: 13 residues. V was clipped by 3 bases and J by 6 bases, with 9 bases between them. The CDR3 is CASSYDYPNEQFF. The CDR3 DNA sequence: TGTGCCAGCAGTTATGACTACCCCAATGAGCAGTTCTTC.

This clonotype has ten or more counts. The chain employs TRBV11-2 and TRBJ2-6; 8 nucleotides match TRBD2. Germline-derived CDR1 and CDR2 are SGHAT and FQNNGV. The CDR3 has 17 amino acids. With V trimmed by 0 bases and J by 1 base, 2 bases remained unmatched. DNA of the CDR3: TGTGCCAGCAGCTTAGAGGGGACTAGATCTGGGGCCAACGTCCTGACTTTC. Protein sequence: CASSLEGTRSGANVLTF.

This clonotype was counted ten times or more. DNA of the CDR3: TGTGCCAGCAGTGGGGCCAAAAAGGGGCCCCAGCATTTT. Encoded protein: CASSGAKKGPQHF. The chain links TRBV2 to TRBJ1-5; no firm D call. Germline V gene sequence: CDR1 SNHLY, CDR2 FYNNEI. V was pared by 4 bases and J by 9 bases, with 13 bases between. The CDR3 loop spans 13 amino acids.

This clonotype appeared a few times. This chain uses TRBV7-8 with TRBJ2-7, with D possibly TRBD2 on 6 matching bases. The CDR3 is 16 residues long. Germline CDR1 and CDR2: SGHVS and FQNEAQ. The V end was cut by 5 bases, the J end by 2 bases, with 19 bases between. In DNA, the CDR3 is TGTGCCAGCAGCCGCCAGGGAGGCCTTTTTACCTACGAGCAGTACTTC. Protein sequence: CASSRQGGLFTYEQYF.

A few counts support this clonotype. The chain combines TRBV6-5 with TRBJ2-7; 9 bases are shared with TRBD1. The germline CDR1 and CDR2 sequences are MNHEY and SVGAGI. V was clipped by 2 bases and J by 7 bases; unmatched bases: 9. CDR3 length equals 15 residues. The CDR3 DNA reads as TGTGCCAGCAGTTACGCGGAGGACAGGGGAGGGGAGCAGTACTTC. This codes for CASSYAEDRGGEQYF.